This TCR beta chain was obtained from a study of cytomegalovirus exposure and HLA in healthy donors. General study points: The likely explanation for a cluster of highly shared sequence variants was sequencing artifact. A later analysis linked a missense variant in DCLRE1C to the trimming of TCR beta V and J genes. According to the study, 160 or so TCR beta chains were cytomegalovirus-associated.

Comments on this clone: Its antigen is unidentified.

Germline V gene sequence: CDR1 MNHEY, CDR2 SMNVEV (reference sequence). V gave up 3 bases and J gave up 3 bases, with 8 bases separating them. The CDR3 length is 13 residues. This PCR relied on a set of 60 Vbeta primers and 13 Jbeta primers. Data came from immunoSEQ multiplex PCR; TCRdb stores just in-frame clones and leaves some out. The data show approximately 150,000 clones, almost 85% seen once. V is TRBV27 and J is TRBJ1-1; D is perhaps TRBD1 (5 bases). This clonotype was obtained from a man aged 18 to 30 in good health and CMV-seropositive. The sample was PBMCs. This CDR3 reads CASSFGGYTEAFF. CDR3 coding DNA: TGTGCCAGCAGTTTCGGGGGGTACACTGAAGCTTTCTTT.